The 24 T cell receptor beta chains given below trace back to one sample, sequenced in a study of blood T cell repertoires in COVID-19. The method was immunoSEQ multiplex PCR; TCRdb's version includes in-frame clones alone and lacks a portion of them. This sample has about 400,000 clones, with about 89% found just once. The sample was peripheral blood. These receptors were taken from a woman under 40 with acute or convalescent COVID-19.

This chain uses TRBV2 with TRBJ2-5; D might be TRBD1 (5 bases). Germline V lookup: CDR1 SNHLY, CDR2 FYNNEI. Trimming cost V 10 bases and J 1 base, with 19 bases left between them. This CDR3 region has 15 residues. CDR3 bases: TGTGCCACCCCAGGCCCCATGACAGTCCAAGAGACCCAGTACTTC. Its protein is CATPGPMTVQETQYF.

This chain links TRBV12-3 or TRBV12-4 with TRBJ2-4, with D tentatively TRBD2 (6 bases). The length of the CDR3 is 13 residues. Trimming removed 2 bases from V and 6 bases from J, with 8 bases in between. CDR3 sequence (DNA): TGTGCCAGCAGTTTAAGGGACTCAAACATTCAGTACTTC. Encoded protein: CASSLRDSNIQYF.

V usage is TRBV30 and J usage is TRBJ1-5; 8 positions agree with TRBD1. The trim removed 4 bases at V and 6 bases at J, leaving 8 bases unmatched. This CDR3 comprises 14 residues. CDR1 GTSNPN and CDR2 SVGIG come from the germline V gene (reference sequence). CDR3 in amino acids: CAWNDRGLGQPQHF. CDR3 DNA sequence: TGTGCCTGGAATGACAGGGGTCTCGGTCAGCCCCAGCATTTT.

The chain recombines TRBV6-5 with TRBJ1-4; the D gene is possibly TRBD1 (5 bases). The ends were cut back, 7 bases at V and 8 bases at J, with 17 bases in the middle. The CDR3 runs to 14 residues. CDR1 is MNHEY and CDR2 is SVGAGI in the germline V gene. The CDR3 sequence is CASTRPQGKEKLFF. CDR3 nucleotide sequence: TGTGCCAGCACCCGGCCGCAGGGTAAAGAAAAACTGTTTTTT.

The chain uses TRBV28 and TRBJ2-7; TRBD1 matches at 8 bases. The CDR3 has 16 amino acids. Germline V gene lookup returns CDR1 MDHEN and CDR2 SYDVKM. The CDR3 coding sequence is TGTACATACTTGAGCGAGGGGAAGCAGGGGGCGTACGAGCAGTACTTC. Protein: CTYLSEGKQGAYEQYF.

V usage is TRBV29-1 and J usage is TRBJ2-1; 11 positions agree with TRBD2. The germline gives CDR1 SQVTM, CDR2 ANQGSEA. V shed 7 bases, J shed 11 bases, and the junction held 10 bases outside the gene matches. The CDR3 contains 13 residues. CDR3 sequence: CSAHFLAGGQQFF. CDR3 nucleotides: TGCAGCGCCCACTTCCTAGCGGGGGGTCAGCAGTTCTTC.

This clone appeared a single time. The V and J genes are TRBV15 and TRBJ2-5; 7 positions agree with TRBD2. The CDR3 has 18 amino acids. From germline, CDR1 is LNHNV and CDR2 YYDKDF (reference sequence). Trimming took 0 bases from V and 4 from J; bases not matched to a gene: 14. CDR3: CATSRDGSGPQSGETQYF. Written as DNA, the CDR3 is TGTGCCACCAGCAGAGACGGTAGCGGGCCCCAATCGGGAGAGACCCAGTACTTC.

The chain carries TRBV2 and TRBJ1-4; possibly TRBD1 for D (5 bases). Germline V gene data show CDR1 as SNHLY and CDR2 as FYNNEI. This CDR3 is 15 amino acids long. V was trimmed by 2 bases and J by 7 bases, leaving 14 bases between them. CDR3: CASSERRGTGEKLFF. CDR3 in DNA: TGTGCCAGCAGTGAACGAAGGGGCACGGGTGAAAAACTGTTTTTT.

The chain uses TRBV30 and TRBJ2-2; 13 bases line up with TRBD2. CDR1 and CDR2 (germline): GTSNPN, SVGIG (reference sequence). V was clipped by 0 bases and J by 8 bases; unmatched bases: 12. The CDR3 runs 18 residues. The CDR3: CAWSVPLTSGGARGELFF. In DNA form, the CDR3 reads TGTGCCTGGAGTGTACCCCTCACTAGCGGGGGGGCAAGGGGGGAGCTGTTTTTT. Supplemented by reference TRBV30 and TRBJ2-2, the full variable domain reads SQTIHQWPATLVQPVGSPLSLECTVEGTSNPNLYWYRQAAGRGLQLLFYSVGIGQISSEVPQNLSASRPQDRQFILSSKKLLLSDSGFYLCAWSVPLTSGGARGELFFGEGSRLTVL.

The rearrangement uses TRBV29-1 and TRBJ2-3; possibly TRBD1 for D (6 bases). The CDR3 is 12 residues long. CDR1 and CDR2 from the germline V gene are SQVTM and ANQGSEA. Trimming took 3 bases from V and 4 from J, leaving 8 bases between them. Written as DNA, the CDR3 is TGCAGCGTTGACAGGGGTGCAGATACGCAGTATTTT. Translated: CSVDRGADTQYF.

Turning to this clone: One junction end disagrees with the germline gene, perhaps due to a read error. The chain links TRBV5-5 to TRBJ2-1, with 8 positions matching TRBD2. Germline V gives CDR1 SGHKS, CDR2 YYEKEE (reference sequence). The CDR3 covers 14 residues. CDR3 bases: TGTGCCAGCAGCTTGGACCGCGCCGGGGGGGCAAAGATCTTC. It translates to CASSLDRAGGAKIF.

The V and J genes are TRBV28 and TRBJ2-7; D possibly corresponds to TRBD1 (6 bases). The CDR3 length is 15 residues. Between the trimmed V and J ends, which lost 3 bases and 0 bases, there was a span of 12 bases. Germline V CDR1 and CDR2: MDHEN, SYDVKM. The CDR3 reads CASSLYRASSYEQYF. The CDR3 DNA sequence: TGTGCCAGCAGTTTGTACAGGGCTAGCTCCTACGAGCAGTACTTC.

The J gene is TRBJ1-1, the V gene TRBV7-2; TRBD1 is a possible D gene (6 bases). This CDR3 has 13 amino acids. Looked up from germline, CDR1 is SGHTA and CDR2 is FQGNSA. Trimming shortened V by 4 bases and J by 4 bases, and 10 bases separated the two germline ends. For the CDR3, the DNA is TGTGCCAGCAGCTCAACAGGGTTCACTGAAGCTTTCTTT. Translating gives CASSSTGFTEAFF.

CDR3 in amino acids: CASSSGQGYEQYF. The CDR3, as DNA: TGCGCCAGCAGCTCGGGACAGGGTTACGAGCAGTACTTC. This sequence joins TRBV5-1 and TRBJ2-7, with TRBD1 matching 9 bases. The germline V gene has CDR1 SGHRS and CDR2 YFSETQ. The CDR3 totals 13 residues. V gave up 3 bases and J gave up 4 bases; unmatched junction bases: 2. Complete variable domain (other parts from reference TRBV5-1 and TRBJ2-7): KAGVTQTPRYLIKTRGQQVTLSCSPISGHRSVSWYQQTPGQGLQFLFEYFSETQRNKGNFPGRFSGRQFSNSRSEMNVSTLELGDSALYLCASSSGQGYEQYFGPGTRLTVT.

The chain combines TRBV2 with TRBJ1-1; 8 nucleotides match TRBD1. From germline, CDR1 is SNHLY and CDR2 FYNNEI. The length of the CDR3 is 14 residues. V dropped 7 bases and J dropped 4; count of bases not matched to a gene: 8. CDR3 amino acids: CASTLSTGATEAFF. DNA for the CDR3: TGTGCCAGCACCCTATCGACAGGGGCCACTGAAGCTTTCTTT.

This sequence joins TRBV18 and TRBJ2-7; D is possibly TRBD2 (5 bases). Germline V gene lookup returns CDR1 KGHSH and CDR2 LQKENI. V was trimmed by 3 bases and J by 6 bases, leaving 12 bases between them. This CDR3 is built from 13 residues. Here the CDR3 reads CASSPLSEGEQYF. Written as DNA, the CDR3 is TGTGCCAGCTCACCCTTATCCGAGGGCGAGCAGTACTTC.

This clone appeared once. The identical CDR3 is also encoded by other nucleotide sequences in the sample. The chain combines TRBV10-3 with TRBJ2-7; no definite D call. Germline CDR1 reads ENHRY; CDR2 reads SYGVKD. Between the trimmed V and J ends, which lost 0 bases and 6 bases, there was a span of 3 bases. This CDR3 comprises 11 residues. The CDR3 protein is CAISESGEQYF. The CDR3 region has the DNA TGTGCCATCAGTGAGTCCGGCGAGCAGTACTTC.

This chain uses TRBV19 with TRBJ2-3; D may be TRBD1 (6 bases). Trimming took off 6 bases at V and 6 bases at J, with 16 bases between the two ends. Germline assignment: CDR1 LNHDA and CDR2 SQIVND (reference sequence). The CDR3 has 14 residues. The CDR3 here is CASSVLRGWDTQYF. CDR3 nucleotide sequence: TGTGCCAGTAGCGTGCTCAGGGGTTGGGATACGCAGTATTTT.

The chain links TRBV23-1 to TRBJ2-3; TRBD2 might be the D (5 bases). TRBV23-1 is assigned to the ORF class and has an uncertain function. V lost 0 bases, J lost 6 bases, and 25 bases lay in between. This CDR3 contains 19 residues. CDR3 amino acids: CASSQSCSVTEFIWDTQYF. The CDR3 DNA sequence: TGCGCCAGCAGTCAATCTTGTAGCGTGACGGAGTTTATATGGGATACGCAGTATTTT.

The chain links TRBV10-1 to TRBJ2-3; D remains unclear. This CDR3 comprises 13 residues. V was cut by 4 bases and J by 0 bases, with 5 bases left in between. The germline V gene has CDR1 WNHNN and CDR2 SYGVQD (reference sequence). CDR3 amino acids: CASSARSTDTQYF. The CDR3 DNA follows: TGCGCCAGCAGTGCGAGAAGCACAGATACGCAGTATTTT.

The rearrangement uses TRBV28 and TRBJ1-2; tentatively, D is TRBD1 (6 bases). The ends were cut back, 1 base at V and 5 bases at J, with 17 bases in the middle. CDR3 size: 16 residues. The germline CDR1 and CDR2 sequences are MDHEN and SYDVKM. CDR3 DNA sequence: TGTGCCAGCAGTTTATCTTCTTTCCAGGGGTCATATGGCTACACCTTC. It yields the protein CASSLSSFQGSYGYTF.

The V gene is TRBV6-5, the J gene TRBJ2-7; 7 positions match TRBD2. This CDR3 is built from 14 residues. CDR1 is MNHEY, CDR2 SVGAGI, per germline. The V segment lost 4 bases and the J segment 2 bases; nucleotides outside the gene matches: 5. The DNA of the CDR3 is TGTGCCAGCAGTTTAAGACTAGCAACCTACGAGCAGTACTTC. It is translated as CASSLRLATYEQYF.

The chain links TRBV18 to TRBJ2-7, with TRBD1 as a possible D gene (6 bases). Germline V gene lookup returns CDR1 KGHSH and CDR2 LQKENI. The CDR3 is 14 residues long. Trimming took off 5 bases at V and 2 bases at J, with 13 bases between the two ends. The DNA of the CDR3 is TGTGCCAGCTCAGACGGGACATTGACCTACGAGCAGTACTTC. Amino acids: CASSDGTLTYEQYF. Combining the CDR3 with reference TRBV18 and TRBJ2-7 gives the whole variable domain NAGVMQNPRHLVRRRGQEARLRCSPMKGHSHVYWYRQLPEEGLKFMVYLQKENIIDESGMPKERFSAEFPKEGPSILRIQQVVRGDSAAYFCASSDGTLTYEQYFGPGTRLTVT.

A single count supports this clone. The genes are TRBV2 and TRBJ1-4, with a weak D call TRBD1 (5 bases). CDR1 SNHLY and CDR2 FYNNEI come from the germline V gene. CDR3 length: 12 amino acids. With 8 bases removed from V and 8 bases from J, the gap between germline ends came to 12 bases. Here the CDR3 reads CASGGVKEKLFF. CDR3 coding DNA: TGTGCCAGCGGAGGGGTTAAAGAAAAACTGTTTTTT. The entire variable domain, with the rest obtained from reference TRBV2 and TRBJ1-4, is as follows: EPEVTQTPSHQVTQMGQEVILRCVPISNHLYFYWYRQILGQKVEFLVSFYNNEISEKSEIFDDQFSVERPDGSNFTLKIRSTKLEDSAMYFCASGGVKEKLFFGSGTQLSVL.